This entry features one T cell receptor (beta chain) sequence. Its target is unknown. V was clipped by 2 bases and J by 2 bases, with 12 bases between them. Germline V CDR1 and CDR2: SGHTA, FQGTGA. CDR3 length: 15 residues. The data derive from a study of T cell repertoires in cytomegalovirus infection. About the study: Signatures in public TCR beta sequences pointed to both CMV infection and matching HLA type. Points from the study as a whole: CMV-specific TCR beta clonotypes restricted by HLA-C were the ones dominating the ex vivo response.

TCRdb re-analysed the reads in MiXCR, keeping a single row per CDR3 protein. The sample shows around 750,000 distinct CDR3 sequences, 30% to 35% of them seen only once. The chain couples TRBV7-3 to TRBJ1-2; weak D call: TRBD1 (5 bases). The clonotype originates from a human donor in good health (CMV status not recorded). Some clones in this sample may be carry-over from other donors' samples. The sample was cultured CD8+ T cells from PBMCs, taken from culture after CMV antigen stimulation. The chain's CDR3 is CASSLGGGINYGYTF. Here the CDR3 DNA reads TGTGCCAGCAGCTTAGGGGGGGGGATCAACTATGGCTACACCTTC.